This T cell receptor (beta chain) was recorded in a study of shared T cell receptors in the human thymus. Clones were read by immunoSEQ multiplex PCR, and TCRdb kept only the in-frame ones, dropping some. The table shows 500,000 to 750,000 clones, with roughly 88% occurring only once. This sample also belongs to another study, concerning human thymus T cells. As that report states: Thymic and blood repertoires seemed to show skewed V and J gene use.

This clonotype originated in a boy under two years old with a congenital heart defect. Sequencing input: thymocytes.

The CDR3 sequence is CSVEVRVAYNEQFF. CDR3 in DNA: TGCAGCGTTGAGGTCCGAGTGGCCTACAATGAGCAGTTCTTC. The chain carries TRBV29-1 and TRBJ2-1; D remains unclear. The CDR3 consists of 14 residues. In germline, CDR1 is SQVTM, CDR2 ANQGSEA. Trimming cost V 3 bases and J 2 bases, with 11 bases left between them.